Listed here are 32 T cell receptor beta chains from one sample, sequenced in a study of Ad26.COV2.S vaccination and SARS-CoV-2 variants. Treatment described: some 20 received Ad26.COV2.S at low or high dose, single or two shots; 5 received placebo; per-sample allocation not given. Samples came from day 63 after the first vaccine or placebo injection. Measured with immunoSEQ multiplex PCR; TCRdb has only the in-frame clones, and not every one. The profile covers roughly 400,000 clones, with approximately 89% appearing a single time and 1.5% to 2% taken by the ten largest. The sample here was peripheral blood, taken in a trial of Ad26.COV2.S vaccine versus placebo. The receptors shown here come from a person aged 18-65 years who received the Ad26.COV2.S COVID-19 vaccine or a placebo.

The genes are TRBV7-6 and TRBJ2-7, with D perhaps being TRBD1 or TRBD2 (5 bases each). The CDR3 extends over 14 amino acids. Trimming stripped 1 base from V and 5 bases from J, with 12 bases between. Germline V CDR1 and CDR2: SGHVS, FNYEAQ. This CDR3 reads CASSLERGAHEQYF. Written as DNA, the CDR3 is TGTGCCAGCAGCTTAGAGAGGGGTGCCCACGAGCAGTACTTC. The whole variable domain, remainder taken from reference TRBV7-6 and TRBJ2-7, is GAGVSQSPRYKVTKRGQDVALRCDPISGHVSLYWYRQALGQGPEFLTYFNYEAQQDKSGLPNDRFSAERPEGSISTLTIQRTEQRDSAMYRCASSLERGAHEQYFGPGTRLTVT.

The CDR3 loop reads CASSPGTGDEQYF. DNA of the CDR3: TGTGCCAGCAGCCCTGGGACAGGGGACGAGCAGTACTTC. The chain carries TRBV7-8 and TRBJ2-7; 10 bases align to TRBD1. V was pared by 5 bases and J by 5 bases, with 3 bases of the junction left unmatched. Germline loops: CDR1 SGHVS, CDR2 FQNEAQ. There are 13 residues in the CDR3. Filled out from reference TRBV7-8 and TRBJ2-7, the complete variable domain reads GAGVSQSPRYKVAKRGQDVALRCDPISGHVSLFWYQQALGQGPEFLTYFQNEAQLDKSGLPSDRFFAERPEGSVSTLKIQRTQQEDSAVYLCASSPGTGDEQYFGPGTRLTVT.

V is TRBV2 and J is TRBJ1-2; no definite D call. V dropped 10 bases and J dropped 1 base, with 10 bases sitting between them. The CDR3 spans 12 residues. The V gene's germline CDR1 is SNHLY and CDR2 FYNNEI. The CDR3 region is CAIVVLNYGYTF. The CDR3 DNA reads TGTGCCATCGTCGTCCTTAACTATGGCTACACCTTC.

In DNA, the CDR3 is TGTGCCAGCAGCTTAGGGACAGGGGTCGTGGTCAAAAACATTCAGTACTTC. This translates into CASSLGTGVVVKNIQYF. The V gene is TRBV7-9, the J gene TRBJ2-4; TRBD1 matches 9 bases. Germline-derived CDR1 and CDR2 are SEHNR and FQNEAQ (reference sequence). The CDR3 covers 17 residues. V shed 1 base, J shed 3 bases, and the junction held 7 bases outside the gene matches.

On this clone: The same CDR3 can be traced to other DNA sequences in this sample. V gene TRBV18 combines with J gene TRBJ1-1; TRBD1 is a possible D gene (5 bases). Germline lookup yields CDR1 KGHSH and CDR2 LQKENI. The CDR3 contains 14 residues. V was cut by 0 bases and J by 1 base, with 6 bases left in between. The CDR3 spells CASSPPGANTEAFF. The CDR3, as DNA: TGTGCCAGCTCACCACCAGGGGCGAACACTGAAGCTTTCTTT.

The chain links TRBV27 to TRBJ2-2; D possibly matches TRBD1 or TRBD2 (5 bases each). The CDR3 spans 17 residues. Deletions cut 5 bases from V and 4 bases from J, with 20 bases between. CDR1 and CDR2 (germline): MNHEY, SMNVEV (reference sequence). The CDR3 bases are TGTGCCAGCAGTCCTACCAAGTTAGGTGGGGGCACCGGGGAGCTGTTTTTT. Residues: CASSPTKLGGGTGELFF.

The chain links TRBV2 to TRBJ2-7, with D perhaps TRBD2 (5 bases). Germline loops: CDR1 SNHLY, CDR2 FYNNEI. Trimming pared 4 bases from V and 0 bases from J, leaving 10 bases between. The CDR3 runs 14 residues. The CDR3 DNA follows: TGTGCCAGCAGTGGAGGGATTTCCTCCTACGAGCAGTACTTC. Translating gives CASSGGISSYEQYF. Drawing the rest from reference TRBV2 and TRBJ2-7, the complete variable domain is EPEVTQTPSHQVTQMGQEVILRCVPISNHLYFYWYRQILGQKVEFLVSFYNNEISEKSEIFDDQFSVERPDGSNFTLKIRSTKLEDSAMYFCASSGGISSYEQYFGPGTRLTVT.

The DNA of the CDR3 is TGCAGTGCTAGTCCCACCGGGACAGGGGGGAGAGGGCAGTACTTC. Translated, it gives CSASPTGTGGRGQYF. The genes are TRBV20-1 and TRBJ2-7, with 11 positions matching TRBD1. V shed 3 bases, J shed 9 bases, and the junction held 13 bases outside the gene matches. Germline CDR1 reads DFQATT; CDR2 reads SNEGSKA (reference sequence). The CDR3 is 15 amino acids.

In DNA, the CDR3 is TGTGCCAGCAGCGTAGGGGCAGGGGTACTCTCCGAGCAGTACTTC. It is translated as CASSVGAGVLSEQYF. V usage is TRBV9 and J usage is TRBJ2-7, with D possibly TRBD1 on 6 matching bases. Germline CDR1 reads SGDLS; CDR2 reads YYNGEE. The V gene lost 0 bases and the J gene lost 6 bases, with 16 bases spanning the gap. There are 15 residues in the CDR3.

The chain combines TRBV30 with TRBJ2-5, with 12 bases fitting TRBD2. Unmatched junction bases numbered 0, after V lost 3 bases and J lost 4 bases. CDR3 length: 13 amino acids. Germline CDR1 is GTSNPN and CDR2 is SVGIG (reference sequence). CDR3 sequence reads: CAWRGLAGETQYF. Here the CDR3 DNA reads TGTGCCTGGAGGGGACTAGCGGGAGAGACCCAGTACTTC.

Turning to this clone: The junction differs from germline at one of its ends, possibly a read error. The chain carries TRBV7-3 and TRBJ1-6; D unclear. CDR1 is SGHTA and CDR2 is FQGTGA in the germline V gene. The CDR3 consists of 15 residues. This CDR3 is CASSLTMGPNSPLHF. Here the CDR3 DNA reads TGTGCCAGCAGCCTAACAATGGGCCCGAATTCACCCCTCCACTTT.

V gene TRBV28 combines with J gene TRBJ2-6; TRBD1 matches 10 bases. The J segment lost 1 base and the V segment lost 4 bases, leaving 4 bases of the junction unmatched. This CDR3 comprises 17 residues. Germline CDR1 is MDHEN and CDR2 is SYDVKM. The CDR3 sequence: CASSWTGGRSGANVLTF. DNA for the CDR3: TGTGCCAGCAGTTGGACAGGGGGTAGATCTGGGGCCAACGTCCTGACTTTC.

The V and J genes are TRBV30 and TRBJ2-1, with 9 bases that match TRBD1. V shed 2 bases, J shed 7 bases, and the junction held 6 bases outside the gene matches. CDR1 GTSNPN and CDR2 SVGIG come from the germline V gene (reference sequence). CDR3 size: 14 residues. CDR3 region: CAWSPGTGFNEQFF. CDR3 sequence (DNA): TGTGCCTGGAGTCCTGGGACAGGGTTTAATGAGCAGTTCTTC.

The V gene is TRBV5-4, the J gene TRBJ1-1; D is undetermined. Germline values: CDR1 SGHNT, CDR2 YYREEE (reference sequence). The germline V and J ends were trimmed by 0 bases and 4 bases, with 7 bases remaining between them. CDR3 length: 13 residues. The CDR3 spells CASSLGPFTEAFF. The CDR3 DNA is TGTGCCAGCAGCTTGGGGCCTTTCACTGAAGCTTTCTTT.

The chain uses TRBV6-5 and TRBJ1-4; D gene unclear. The CDR3 runs 13 residues. The V gene lost 7 bases and the J gene lost 7 bases, with 13 bases spanning the gap. Germline assignment: CDR1 MNHEY and CDR2 SVGAGI. The CDR3 sequence is CASKEGPGEKLFF. CDR3 nucleotides: TGTGCCAGCAAGGAGGGCCCAGGTGAAAAACTGTTTTTT.

This sequence joins TRBV27 and TRBJ1-5; D might be TRBD1 (6 bases). CDR1 MNHEY and CDR2 SMNVEV come from the germline V gene (reference sequence). The V gene lost 10 bases and the J gene lost 0 bases, with 16 bases spanning the gap. The CDR3 is 15 residues long. The CDR3 DNA reads as TGTGCCACCCGGTCAGACAGGCTTAGCAATCAGCCCCAGCATTTT. This encodes CATRSDRLSNQPQHF.

This rearrangement joins TRBV9 to TRBJ2-1; 9 bases align to TRBD2. The CDR3 contains 15 residues. Germline V gene sequence: CDR1 SGDLS, CDR2 YYNGEE. With 0 bases clipped from V and 8 bases from J, the junction kept 6 bases outside the gene matches. CDR3 region: CASSVGGLASDEQFF. In DNA form, the CDR3 reads TGTGCCAGCAGCGTAGGGGGACTAGCCTCGGATGAGCAGTTCTTC.

This clone was recorded once. J is TRBJ2-5 and V is TRBV4-3, with 10 bases lining up with TRBD1. CDR3 length: 15 residues. CDR1 and CDR2 from the germline V gene are LGHNA and YSLEER. Trimming cost V 2 bases and J 1 base; bases outside gene matches: 1. CDR3: CASSQRDRGQETQYF. CDR3 bases: TGCGCCAGCAGCCAAAGGGACAGGGGCCAAGAGACCCAGTACTTC.

The J gene is TRBJ2-7, the V gene TRBV5-1, with 8 bases aligning to TRBD1. From germline, CDR1 is SGHRS and CDR2 YFSETQ. The CDR3 sequence is 15 residues long. V shed 4 bases, J shed 3 bases, and the junction held 9 bases outside the gene matches. The CDR3 is CASSQTGVPYYEQYF. The CDR3 DNA sequence: TGCGCCAGCAGCCAGACAGGGGTTCCCTACTACGAGCAGTACTTC.

The V gene is TRBV11-3, the J gene TRBJ2-1; a possible D gene is TRBD2 (6 bases). With 4 bases removed from V and 9 bases from J, the gap between germline ends came to 22 bases. The CDR3 is 16 residues long. CDR1 is SGHNT, CDR2 YENEEA, per germline. The CDR3 region is CASSSGGVTSAREQFF. The CDR3 region has the DNA TGTGCCAGCAGCTCCGGCGGGGTAACCTCCGCGCGTGAGCAGTTCTTC.

This clone was seen only a few times. This chain links TRBV5-5 with TRBJ1-3, with a tentative D call TRBD1 (5 bases). V lost 4 bases to trimming and J lost 0 bases, with 11 bases between them. In germline, CDR1 is SGHKS, CDR2 YYEKEE (reference sequence). CDR3 length: 15 residues. The CDR3 spells CASSRQGDSGNTIYF. The CDR3 coding sequence is TGTGCCAGCAGCCGGCAAGGGGACTCTGGAAACACCATATATTTT.

In its sample, this clone was seen a few times. The rearrangement links TRBV21-1 to TRBJ2-7. TRBV21-1 is an annotated pseudogene. The CDR3 loop spans 17 amino acids. This CDR3 is CASSNFHMVYWGYEQYF. The CDR3 bases are TGTGCCAGCAGCAACTTCCACATGGTCTACTGGGGCTACGAGCAGTACTTC.

The chain couples TRBV5-1 to TRBJ2-1; 9 bases line up with TRBD1. V dropped 3 bases and J dropped 3; count of bases not matched to a gene: 7. The length of the CDR3 is 16 residues. CDR1 SGHRS and CDR2 YFSETQ come from the germline V gene. The CDR3 loop reads CASSWTGVADYNEQFF. In nucleotides, the CDR3 is TGCGCCAGCAGCTGGACAGGGGTAGCGGACTACAATGAGCAGTTCTTC. Using reference TRBV5-1 and TRBJ2-1 for the parts outside the CDR3, the full variable domain is KAGVTQTPRYLIKTRGQQVTLSCSPISGHRSVSWYQQTPGQGLQFLFEYFSETQRNKGNFPGRFSGRQFSNSRSEMNVSTLELGDSALYLCASSWTGVADYNEQFFGPGTRLTVL.

This clone has a single count. V and J are TRBV10-3 and TRBJ1-2; tentatively, D is TRBD1 (6 bases). This CDR3 is built from 13 residues. Per the germline V gene, CDR1 is ENHRY and CDR2 is SYGVKD. The V end was cut by 6 bases, the J end by 8 bases, with 16 bases between. The CDR3 here is CAISMTGAEGYTF. DNA of the CDR3: TGTGCCATCAGCATGACGGGGGCTGAAGGCTACACCTTC.

This sequence joins TRBV3-1 (or the pseudogene TRBV3-2) and TRBJ2-3; TRBD2 might be the D (5 bases). The length of the CDR3 is 15 residues. Germline loops: CDR1 LGHDT, CDR2 YNNKEL (reference sequence). Trimming left V 1 base short and J 1 base short, with 9 bases between. Here the CDR3 reads CASSQVGGRTDTQYF. The CDR3 region has the DNA TGTGCCAGCAGCCAAGTTGGAGGCCGCACAGATACGCAGTATTTT.

The genes are TRBV19 and TRBJ2-4; 10 bases line up with TRBD2. Trimming cost V 3 bases and J 0 bases; bases outside gene matches: 8. Germline CDR1 LNHDA, CDR2 SQIVND (reference sequence). This CDR3 contains 18 residues. This chain's CDR3 is CASSIRASGGLAKNIQYF. The CDR3 DNA reads as TGTGCCAGTAGTATTCGGGCTAGCGGGGGTCTAGCCAAAAACATTCAGTACTTC.

The chain combines TRBV28 with TRBJ1-4, with D unresolved. CDR1 MDHEN and CDR2 SYDVKM come from the germline V gene. Trimming cost V 10 bases and J 0 bases, with 12 bases left between them. This CDR3 spans 14 amino acids. CDR3 bases: TGTGCCACCACGGAGGATGCAACTAATGAAAAACTGTTTTTT. It yields the protein CATTEDATNEKLFF.

This clone has ten or more counts. This chain links TRBV18 with TRBJ1-2, with D possibly being TRBD1 (6 bases). The CDR3 totals 15 residues. With 3 bases removed from V and 0 bases from J, the gap between germline ends came to 11 bases. The germline CDR1 and CDR2 sequences are KGHSH and LQKENI. CDR3: CASSPPRTANYGYTF. DNA of the CDR3: TGTGCCAGCTCACCCCCAAGGACAGCTAACTATGGCTACACCTTC. Full variable domain (outside the CDR3, taken from reference TRBV18 and TRBJ1-2): NAGVMQNPRHLVRRRGQEARLRCSPMKGHSHVYWYRQLPEEGLKFMVYLQKENIIDESGMPKERFSAEFPKEGPSILRIQQVVRGDSAAYFCASSPPRTANYGYTFGSGTRLTVV.

V gene TRBV7-2 combines with J gene TRBJ1-1, with 9 bases matching TRBD1. With V trimmed by 5 bases and J by 8 bases, 3 bases remained unmatched. The CDR3 consists of 12 residues. Per germline, CDR1 SGHTA and CDR2 FQGNSA. CDR3 DNA: TGTGCCAGCAGCCAGACAGGGGGGGAAGCTTTCTTT. Translated, it gives CASSQTGGEAFF.

This clone was seen once. CDR3 nucleotide sequence: TGTGCCAGCAGCTTAGAACTAGCGGGAGCTAGGTACAATGAGCAGTTCTTC. It specifies CASSLELAGARYNEQFF. The chain is built from TRBV7-9 and TRBJ2-1, with TRBD2 matching 11 bases. V shed 1 base and J 4 bases; nucleotides not matched to a gene: 6. CDR1 is SEHNR, CDR2 FQNEAQ, per germline (reference sequence). The CDR3 totals 17 residues.

The V call is TRBV5-1, the J call TRBJ2-3; TRBD2 matches at 12 bases. The junction had 15 bases not matched to a gene; V was cut back by 4 bases and J by 6 bases. Germline loops: CDR1 SGHRS, CDR2 YFSETQ. This CDR3 has 18 amino acids. The CDR3 here is CASSPDLLAGGPMDTQYF. CDR3 DNA: TGCGCCAGCAGCCCTGATCTACTAGCGGGAGGCCCTATGGATACGCAGTATTTT.

This chain links TRBV7-3 with TRBJ2-2; 7 positions agree with TRBD2. Germline CDR1 is SGHTA and CDR2 is FQGTGA. There are 15 residues in the CDR3. Losses at the gene ends were 3 bases for V and 3 bases for J; bases not matched to a gene: 4. CDR3 in amino acids: CASSFSSGYTGELFF. The CDR3, as DNA: TGTGCCAGCAGCTTCTCTAGCGGCTACACCGGGGAGCTGTTTTTT.